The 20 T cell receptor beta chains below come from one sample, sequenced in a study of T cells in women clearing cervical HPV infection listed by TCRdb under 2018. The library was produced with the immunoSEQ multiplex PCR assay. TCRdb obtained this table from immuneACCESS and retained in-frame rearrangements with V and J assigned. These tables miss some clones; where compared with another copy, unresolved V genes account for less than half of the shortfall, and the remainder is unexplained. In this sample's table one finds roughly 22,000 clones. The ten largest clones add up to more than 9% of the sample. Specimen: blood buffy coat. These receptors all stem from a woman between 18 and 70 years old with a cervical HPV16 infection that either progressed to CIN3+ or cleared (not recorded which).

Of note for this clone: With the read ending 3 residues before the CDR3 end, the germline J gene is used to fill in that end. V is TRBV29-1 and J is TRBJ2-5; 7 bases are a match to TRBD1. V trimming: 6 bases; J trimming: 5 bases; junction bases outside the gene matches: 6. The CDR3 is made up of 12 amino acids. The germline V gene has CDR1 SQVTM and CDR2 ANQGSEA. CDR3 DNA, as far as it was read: TGCAGCGTGCCCACAGGGGACGAGACC. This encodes CSVPTGDET. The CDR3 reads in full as CSVPTGDETQYF.

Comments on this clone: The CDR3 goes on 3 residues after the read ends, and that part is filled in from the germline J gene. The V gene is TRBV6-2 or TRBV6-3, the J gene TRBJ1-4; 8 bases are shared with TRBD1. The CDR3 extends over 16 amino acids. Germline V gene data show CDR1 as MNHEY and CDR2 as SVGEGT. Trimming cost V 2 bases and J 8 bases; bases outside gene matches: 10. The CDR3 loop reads CASSYPGQGSGEKLFF. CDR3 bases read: TGTGCCAGCAGTTACCCCGGACAGGGTAGTGGAGAAAAA.

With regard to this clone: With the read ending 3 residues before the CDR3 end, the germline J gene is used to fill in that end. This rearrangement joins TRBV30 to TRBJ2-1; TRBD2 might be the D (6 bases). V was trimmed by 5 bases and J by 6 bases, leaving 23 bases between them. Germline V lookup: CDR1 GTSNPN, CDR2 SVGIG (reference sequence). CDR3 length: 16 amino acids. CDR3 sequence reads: CAWGGASSASLNEQFF. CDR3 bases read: TGTGCCTGGGGAGGGGCCTCTAGCGCGAGTCTCAATGAG.

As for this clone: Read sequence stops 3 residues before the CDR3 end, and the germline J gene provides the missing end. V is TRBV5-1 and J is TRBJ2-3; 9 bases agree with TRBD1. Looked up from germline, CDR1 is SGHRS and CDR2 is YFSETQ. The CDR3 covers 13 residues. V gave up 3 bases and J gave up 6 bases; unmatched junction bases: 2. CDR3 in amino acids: CASSWTGDDTQYF. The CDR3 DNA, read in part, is TGCGCCAGCAGCTGGACAGGGGATGATACG.

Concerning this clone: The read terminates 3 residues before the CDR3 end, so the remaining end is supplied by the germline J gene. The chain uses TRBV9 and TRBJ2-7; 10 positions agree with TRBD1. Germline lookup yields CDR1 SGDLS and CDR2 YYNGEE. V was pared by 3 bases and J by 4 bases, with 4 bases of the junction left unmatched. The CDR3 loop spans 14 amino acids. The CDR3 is CASSGDRGGYEQYF. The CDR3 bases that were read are TGTGCCAGCAGCGGGGACAGGGGTGGATACGAG.

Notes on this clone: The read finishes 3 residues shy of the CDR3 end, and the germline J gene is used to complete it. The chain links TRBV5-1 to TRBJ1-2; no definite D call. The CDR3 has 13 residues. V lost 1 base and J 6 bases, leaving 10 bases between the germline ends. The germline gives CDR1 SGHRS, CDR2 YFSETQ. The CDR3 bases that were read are TGCGCCAGCAGCTTGAGTAGTCTAGATGGC. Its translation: CASSLSSLDG. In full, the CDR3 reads CASSLSSLDGYTF.

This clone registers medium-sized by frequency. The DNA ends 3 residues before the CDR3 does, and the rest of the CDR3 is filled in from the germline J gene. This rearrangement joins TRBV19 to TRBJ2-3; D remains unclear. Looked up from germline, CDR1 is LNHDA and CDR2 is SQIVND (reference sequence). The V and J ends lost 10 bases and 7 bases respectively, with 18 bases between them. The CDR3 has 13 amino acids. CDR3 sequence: CATMSPGWYTQYF. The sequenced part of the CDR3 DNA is TGTGCCACCATGTCCCCGGGTTGGTATACG.

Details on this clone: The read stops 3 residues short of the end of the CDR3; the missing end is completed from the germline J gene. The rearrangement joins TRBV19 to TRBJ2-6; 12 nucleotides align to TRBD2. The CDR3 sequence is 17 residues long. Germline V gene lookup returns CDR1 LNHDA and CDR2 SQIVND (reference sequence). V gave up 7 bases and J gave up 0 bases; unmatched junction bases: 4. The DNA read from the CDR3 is TGTGCCAGTAATGGACTAGCGGGAAGCTCTGGGGCCAACGTC. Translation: CASNGLAGSSGANV. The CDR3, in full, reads CASNGLAGSSGANVLTF.

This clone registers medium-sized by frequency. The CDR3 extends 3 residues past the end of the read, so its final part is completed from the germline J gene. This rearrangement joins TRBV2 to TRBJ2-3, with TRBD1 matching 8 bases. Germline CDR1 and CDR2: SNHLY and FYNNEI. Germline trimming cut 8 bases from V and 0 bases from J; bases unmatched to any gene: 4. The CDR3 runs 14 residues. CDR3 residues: CASQTGASTDTQYF. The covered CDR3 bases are TGTGCCAGCCAGACAGGGGCTAGCACAGATACG.

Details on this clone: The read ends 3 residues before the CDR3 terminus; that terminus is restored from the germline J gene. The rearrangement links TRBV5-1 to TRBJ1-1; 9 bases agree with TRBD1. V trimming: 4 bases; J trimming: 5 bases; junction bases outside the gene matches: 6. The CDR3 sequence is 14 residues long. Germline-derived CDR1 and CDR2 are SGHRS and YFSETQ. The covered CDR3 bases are TGCGCCAGCAGCGAGGGACAGGGTAATACTGAA. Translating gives CASSEGQGNTE. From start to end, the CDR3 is CASSEGQGNTEAFF.

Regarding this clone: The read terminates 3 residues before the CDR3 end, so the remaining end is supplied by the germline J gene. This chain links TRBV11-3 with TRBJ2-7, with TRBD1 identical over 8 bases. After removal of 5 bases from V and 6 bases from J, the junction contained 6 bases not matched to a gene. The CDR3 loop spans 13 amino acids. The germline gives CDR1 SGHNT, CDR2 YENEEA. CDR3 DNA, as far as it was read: TGTGCCAGCAGCCGCGTACAGGGGGGCGAG. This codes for CASSRVQGGE. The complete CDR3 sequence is CASSRVQGGEQYF.

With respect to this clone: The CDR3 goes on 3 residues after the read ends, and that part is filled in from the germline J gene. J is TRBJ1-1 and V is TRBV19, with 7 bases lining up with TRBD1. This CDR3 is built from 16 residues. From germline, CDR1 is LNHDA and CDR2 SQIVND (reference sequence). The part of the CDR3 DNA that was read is TGTGCCAGTAGTACGGACAGGCTTAACGGGTTGGAGACA. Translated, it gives CASSTDRLNGLET. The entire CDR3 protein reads CASSTDRLNGLETAFF.

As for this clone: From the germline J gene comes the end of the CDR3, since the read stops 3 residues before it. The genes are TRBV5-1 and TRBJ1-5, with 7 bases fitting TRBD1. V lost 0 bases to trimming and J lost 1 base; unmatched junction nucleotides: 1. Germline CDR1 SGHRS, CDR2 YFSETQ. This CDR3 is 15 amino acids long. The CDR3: CASSLEGASNQPQHF. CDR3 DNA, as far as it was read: TGCGCCAGCAGCTTGGAGGGGGCAAGCAATCAGCCC.

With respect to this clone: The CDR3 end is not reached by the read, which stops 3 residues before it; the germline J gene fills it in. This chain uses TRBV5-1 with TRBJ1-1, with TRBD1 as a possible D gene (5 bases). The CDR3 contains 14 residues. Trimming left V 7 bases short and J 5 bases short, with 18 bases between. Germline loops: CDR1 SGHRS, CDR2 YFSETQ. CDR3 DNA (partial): TGCGCCAGCCGCGAATGGGAGGGGTCGACTGAA. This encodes CASREWEGSTE. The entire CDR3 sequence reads CASREWEGSTEAFF.

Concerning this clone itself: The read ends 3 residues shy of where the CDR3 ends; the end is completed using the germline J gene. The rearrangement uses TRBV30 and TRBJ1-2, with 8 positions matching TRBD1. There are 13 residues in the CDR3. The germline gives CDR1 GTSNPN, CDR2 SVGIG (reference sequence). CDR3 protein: CAWSGAGGRDYTF. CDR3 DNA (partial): TGTGCCTGGAGTGGGGCAGGGGGCAGGGAC.

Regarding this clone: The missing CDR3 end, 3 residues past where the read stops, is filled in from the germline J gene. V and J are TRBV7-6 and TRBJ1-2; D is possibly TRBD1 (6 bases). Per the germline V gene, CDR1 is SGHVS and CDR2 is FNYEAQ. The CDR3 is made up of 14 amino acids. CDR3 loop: CASSLGLTGDDYTF. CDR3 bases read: TGTGCCAGCAGCTTAGGATTGACAGGCGATGAC.

CDR3 residues: CASSRQGVAFF. The covered CDR3 bases are TGTGCCAGTAGTAGACAGGGAGTA. The gene calls are TRBV19 and TRBJ1-1; 7 bases are shared with TRBD1. Read data end 3 residues before the CDR3 end; the end is taken from the germline J gene. CDR3 length equals 11 residues. CDR1 and CDR2 (germline): LNHDA, SQIVND (reference sequence).

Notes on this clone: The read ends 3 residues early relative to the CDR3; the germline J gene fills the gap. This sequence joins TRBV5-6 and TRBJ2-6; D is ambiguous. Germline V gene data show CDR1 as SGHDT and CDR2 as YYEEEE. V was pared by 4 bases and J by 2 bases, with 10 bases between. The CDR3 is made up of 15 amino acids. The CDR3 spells CASSARGTGANVLTF. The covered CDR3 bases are TGTGCCAGCAGCGCCCGCGGCACTGGGGCCAACGTC.

CDR3 DNA, as far as it was read: TGTGCCAGTAGTATAGATCGGGGACAGGCAGCAGATACG. Protein: CASSIDRGQAADT. The full-length CDR3 reads as CASSIDRGQAADTQYF. This chain uses TRBV19 with TRBJ2-3, with TRBD1 matching over 8 bases. The read ends 3 residues before the CDR3 terminus; that terminus is restored from the germline J gene. Per the germline V gene, CDR1 is LNHDA and CDR2 is SQIVND (reference sequence). With V trimmed by 0 bases and J by 4 bases, 6 bases remained unmatched. The CDR3 extends over 16 amino acids. Full variable domain (remainder filled in from reference TRBV19 and TRBJ2-3): DGGITQSPKYLFRKEGQNVTLSCEQNLNHDAMYWYRQDPGQGLRLIYYSQIVNDFQKGDIAEGYSVSREKKESFPLTVTSAQKNPTAFYLCASSIDRGQAADTQYFGPGTRLTVL.

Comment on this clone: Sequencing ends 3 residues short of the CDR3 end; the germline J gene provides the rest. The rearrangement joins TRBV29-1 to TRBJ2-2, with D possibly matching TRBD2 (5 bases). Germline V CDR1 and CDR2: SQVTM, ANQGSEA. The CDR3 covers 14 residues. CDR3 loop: CSVEDPGSNSPLFF. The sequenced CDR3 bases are TGCAGCGTTGAAGATCCGGGGTCTAATTCACCG.